This T cell receptor (beta chain) comes out of a study of shared T cell receptors in the human thymus. Generated by immunoSEQ multiplex PCR, the TCRdb table keeps only in-frame clones and is missing some. The sample carries hundreds of thousands of clones, approximately 89% recorded once. Germline values: CDR1 MNHNY, CDR2 SVGAGI (reference sequence). The CDR3 sequence is 14 residues long. Between the trimmed V and J ends, which lost 2 bases and 2 bases, there was a span of 10 bases. The count of this clone is one. These records were also assigned to another study, of human thymus T cells. That source reports: The donor group consisted of healthy Finnish infants who were having corrective surgery for congenital heart defects. Thymic and blood repertoires seemed to show skewed V and J gene use. What related research reported was that thymic repertoires overlapped highly among unrelated individuals.

This TCR derives from a boy in the first two years of life with a congenital heart defect. The chain employs TRBV6-6 and TRBJ2-7, with a possible D match to TRBD1 (6 bases). Sequencing used thymocytes. Here the CDR3 reads CASSYHRETYEQYF. The DNA of the CDR3 is TGTGCCAGCAGTTACCACAGGGAAACCTACGAGCAGTACTTC.